The 31 T cell receptor beta chains listed next were all sequenced from one sample in a study of response to subunit inactivated influenza vaccine. MiXCR, run by TCRdb on the RT-PCR reads, gives a single entry per CDR3 protein. Here the sample spans 500,000 to 700,000 distinct CDR3 sequences, 20% to 25% being singletons. Another study also made use of these data, one on T cells expressing NK-cell markers. As that study records: In generating TCR beta cDNA, 5'RACE template switching with UMIs was used.

Sequenced here: CD4+ T cells sorted from PBMCs, sampled 11 to 12 days after vaccination. The receptors come from a man aged 50-60 years who received an inactivated influenza vaccine.

CDR3 sequence reads: CASSQDAVLTF. The CDR3 region has the DNA TGCGCCAGCAGCCAAGATGCCGTCCTGACTTTC. The rearrangement links TRBV4-3 to TRBJ2-6, with unresolved D. The V gene lost 0 bases and the J gene lost 12 bases, with 3 bases spanning the gap. Germline-derived CDR1 and CDR2 are LGHNA and YSLEER. The CDR3 extends over 11 amino acids.

This chain links TRBV20-1 with TRBJ2-1, with 7 bases matching TRBD1. The CDR3 totals 14 residues. J was trimmed by 4 bases and V by 3 bases; bases with no gene match: 6. The germline V gene encodes CDR1 DFQATT and CDR2 SNEGSKA (reference sequence). The CDR3 loop is CSASLPGGYNEQFF. The CDR3 bases are TGCAGTGCTAGCCTTCCAGGGGGATACAATGAGCAGTTCTTC.

The V gene is TRBV20-1, the J gene TRBJ2-3, with D perhaps TRBD2 (6 bases). The CDR3 runs 14 residues. The V end was cut by 3 bases, the J end by 0 bases, with 10 bases between. The germline CDR1 and CDR2 sequences are DFQATT and SNEGSKA (reference sequence). The CDR3 DNA sequence: TGCAGTGCTAGGGGAGGAATTAGCACAGATACGCAGTATTTT. This gives the protein CSARGGISTDTQYF.

This rearrangement joins TRBV14 to TRBJ2-3; TRBD2 aligns across 8 bases. Germline V gene lookup returns CDR1 SGHDN and CDR2 FVKESK. Trimming removed 2 bases from V and 5 bases from J; junction bases left unmatched: 3. This CDR3 has 14 residues. The CDR3 loop reads CASSQSGTRDTQYF. The CDR3 DNA reads TGTGCCAGCAGCCAAAGCGGGACTAGAGATACGCAGTATTTT. Filled out from reference TRBV14 and TRBJ2-3, the complete variable domain reads EAGVTQFPSHSVIEKGQTVTLRCDPISGHDNLYWYRRVMGKEIKFLLHFVKESKQDESGMPNNRFLAERTGGTYSTLKVQPAELEDSGVYFCASSQSGTRDTQYFGPGTRLTVL.

This clonotype was seen ten or more times. The V and J genes are TRBV10-2 and TRBJ2-3; 7 bases align to TRBD2. Germline CDR1 reads WSHSY; CDR2 reads SAAADI. The ends lost 2 bases at V and 7 bases at J; junction bases unmatched: 9. CDR3 size: 15 residues. This chain's CDR3 is CASSEASGPGNTQYF. Here the CDR3 DNA reads TGCGCCAGCAGTGAGGCTAGCGGTCCCGGTAATACGCAGTATTTT.

The V gene is TRBV6-2 or TRBV6-3, the J gene TRBJ2-7, with a tentative D call TRBD2 (6 bases). The V end lost 3 bases, the J end lost 3 bases, and 12 bases lay between the germline ends. Germline CDR1 MNHEY, CDR2 SVGEGT. CDR3 length: 14 amino acids. The CDR3 DNA reads TGTGCCAGCAGTTATATTGGGGGGAACTACGAGCAGTACTTC. Amino acid sequence: CASSYIGGNYEQYF.

The chain recombines TRBV10-3 with TRBJ2-3; 13 bases are a match to TRBD2. Germline values: CDR1 ENHRY, CDR2 SYGVKD. The V and J ends lost 6 bases and 8 bases, in that order; junction bases with no gene match: 8. The CDR3 contains 15 residues. CDR3 protein: CAISLTSGGAATQYF. For the CDR3, the DNA is TGTGCCATCAGCCTTACTAGCGGGGGGGCCGCTACGCAGTATTTT.

In this sample, this clonotype turned up a few times. The chain combines TRBV5-1 with TRBJ1-2, with no clear D. Germline lookup yields CDR1 SGHRS and CDR2 YFSETQ. The CDR3 totals 19 residues. V was pared by 2 bases and J by 0 bases, with 23 bases between. CDR3 amino acids: CASSLSVSTFLNSNYGYTF. The CDR3, as DNA: TGCGCCAGCAGCTTATCGGTGTCAACATTTCTTAACTCTAACTATGGCTACACCTTC.

The V and J genes are TRBV12-3 or TRBV12-4 and TRBJ2-4; D gene ambiguous. Trimming removed 6 bases at V and 1 base at J, with 16 bases between. The CDR3 length is 16 residues. Here the CDR3 reads CASSPLIRAAKNIQYF. The CDR3 DNA is TGTGCCAGCAGCCCCTTGATTCGAGCGGCCAAAAACATTCAGTACTTC.

The chain employs TRBV19 and TRBJ2-2; the D gene is possibly TRBD2 (6 bases). V was trimmed by 8 bases and J by 6 bases, leaving 19 bases between them. Germline CDR1 and CDR2: LNHDA and SQIVND (reference sequence). CDR3 length: 15 amino acids. CDR3 coding DNA: TGTGCCAGTTCGGACGGGGGATTTACCGCCGGGGAGCTGTTTTTT. Translation: CASSDGGFTAGELFF.

This clonotype was seen ten or more times. V usage is TRBV11-2 and J usage is TRBJ2-7, with 12 bases identical to TRBD2. The CDR3 sequence is 16 residues long. Germline CDR1 SGHAT, CDR2 FQNNGV. J was trimmed by 2 bases and V by 1 base; bases with no gene match: 3. CDR3 sequence (DNA): TGTGCCAGCAGCTTAGGGGGACTAGCGGGCACCTACGAGCAGTACTTC. Its translation: CASSLGGLAGTYEQYF.

In this sample, this clonotype turned up a few times. CDR3 nucleotides: TGTGCCAGCAGTTTTAGGGACAGGGGAGGGAACGGGGAGCTGTTTTTT. Residues: CASSFRDRGGNGELFF. J is TRBJ2-2 and V is TRBV12-3 or TRBV12-4; 10 nucleotides agree with TRBD1. The CDR3 covers 16 residues. The ends lost 3 bases at V and 7 bases at J; junction bases unmatched: 8.

The CDR3 here is CASSLSRGGKYEQYF. For the CDR3, the DNA is TGTGCCAGCAGTTTATCGCGAGGGGGCAAATACGAGCAGTACTTC. The chain employs TRBV27 and TRBJ2-7, with 7 bases that match TRBD1. After removal of 0 bases from V and 4 bases from J, the junction contained 6 bases not matched to a gene. Germline CDR1 reads MNHEY; CDR2 reads SMNVEV (reference sequence). CDR3 length: 15 amino acids.

This chain connects TRBV20-1 to TRBJ2-3, with TRBD2 matching 10 bases. Per the germline V gene, CDR1 is DFQATT and CDR2 is SNEGSKA (reference sequence). The junction had 10 bases not matched to a gene; V was cut back by 5 bases and J by 5 bases. The CDR3 extends over 15 amino acids. In DNA, the CDR3 is TGCAGTGCTTACCCCGGGACTAGCGTAGTAGATACGCAGTATTTT. Its protein is CSAYPGTSVVDTQYF.

The chain carries TRBV6-1 and TRBJ1-2; 7 nucleotides agree with TRBD1. This CDR3 has 16 residues. Trimming removed 7 bases from V and 6 bases from J; junction bases left unmatched: 17. The germline gives CDR1 MNHNS, CDR2 SASEGT. CDR3 nucleotides: TGTGCCAGCACCCTCCTTGGGGGCAGGGGGATCCATGGCTACACCTTC. As protein: CASTLLGGRGIHGYTF.

This clonotype appeared many times. The chain links TRBV10-3 to TRBJ2-3; D is ambiguous. The germline V gene has CDR1 ENHRY and CDR2 SYGVKD. The V gene lost 2 bases and the J gene lost 6 bases, with 6 bases spanning the gap. The CDR3 covers 12 residues. The CDR3 DNA follows: TGTGCCATCAGTGAGCCTGGGGATACGCAGTATTTT. Its translation is CAISEPGDTQYF.

This clonotype was found many times. The V gene is TRBV29-1, the J gene TRBJ1-1; D may be TRBD1 (5 bases). Trimming removed 6 bases from V and 5 bases from J, with 16 bases in between. This CDR3 is 13 amino acids long. Germline assignment: CDR1 SQVTM and CDR2 ANQGSEA. CDR3 sequence (DNA): TGCAGCGTGGGAGGGGCACCCGCAACTGAAGCTTTCTTT. The encoded protein is CSVGGAPATEAFF.

This clonotype was found a few times. V gene TRBV7-8 combines with J gene TRBJ2-5; 9 nucleotides agree with TRBD2. The CDR3 is made up of 17 amino acids. From germline, CDR1 is SGHVS and CDR2 FQNEAQ. V lost 5 bases to trimming and J lost 1 base; unmatched junction nucleotides: 11. The CDR3 DNA reads as TGTGCCAGCAGCCCCGGACTCCTAGCGGGGATCCAAGAGACCCAGTACTTC. Translated, it gives CASSPGLLAGIQETQYF.

The J gene is TRBJ2-3, the V gene TRBV7-2; possible D gene TRBD2, 5 bases. The CDR3 length is 18 residues. V was pared by 0 bases and J by 0 bases, with 16 bases between. Germline CDR1 and CDR2: SGHTA and FQGNSA. CDR3 sequence (DNA): TGTGCCAGCAGCTTAGCGTTCCTGACTACCCCGAGCACAGATACGCAGTATTTT. Translated: CASSLAFLTTPSTDTQYF. Looking up the rest from reference TRBV7-2 and TRBJ2-3 gives the full variable domain: GAGVSQSPSNKVTEKGKDVELRCDPISGHTALYWYRQSLGQGLEFLIYFQGNSAPDKSGLPSDRFSAERTGGSVSTLTIQRTQQEDSAVYLCASSLAFLTTPSTDTQYFGPGTRLTVL.

This clonotype was recorded a few times. V usage is TRBV7-2 and J usage is TRBJ1-6, with TRBD1 matching 10 bases. After removal of 1 base from V and 10 bases from J, the junction contained 10 bases not matched to a gene. The CDR3 consists of 17 residues. The V gene's germline CDR1 is SGHTA and CDR2 FQGNSA. As DNA, the CDR3 is TGTGCCAGCAGCTTAGTTGGGGACAGGGGACAGGGGTCACCCCTCCACTTT. Amino acid sequence: CASSLVGDRGQGSPLHF.

A few counts support this clonotype. V gene TRBV20-1 combines with J gene TRBJ2-1; D is perhaps TRBD2 (6 bases). CDR3 size: 12 residues. Per the germline V gene, CDR1 is DFQATT and CDR2 is SNEGSKA (reference sequence). The V and J ends lost 3 bases and 4 bases respectively, with 7 bases between them. CDR3 residues: CSARGTYNEQFF. CDR3 in DNA: TGCAGTGCTAGGGGGACTTACAATGAGCAGTTCTTC.

The chain joins TRBV19 to TRBJ2-7; 10 nucleotides line up with TRBD1. V was pared by 4 bases and J by 3 bases, with 6 bases of the junction left unmatched. The CDR3 totals 15 residues. CDR1 is LNHDA and CDR2 is SQIVND in the germline V gene (reference sequence). As DNA, the CDR3 is TGTGCCAGTAGTACGCAGGGGACAGGGGACTACGAGCAGTACTTC. Translated: CASSTQGTGDYEQYF. Based on the CDR3 plus reference TRBV19 and TRBJ2-7, the full variable domain is DGGITQSPKYLFRKEGQNVTLSCEQNLNHDAMYWYRQDPGQGLRLIYYSQIVNDFQKGDIAEGYSVSREKKESFPLTVTSAQKNPTAFYLCASSTQGTGDYEQYFGPGTRLTVT.

The rearrangement uses TRBV6-1 and TRBJ2-7; tentatively, D is TRBD1 or TRBD2 (9 bases each). The CDR3 is made up of 14 amino acids. CDR1 MNHNS and CDR2 SASEGT come from the germline V gene. Trimming left V 9 bases short and J 4 bases short, with 19 bases between. The CDR3 here is CASLAGQGWYEQYF. The CDR3 DNA reads as TGTGCCAGTCTAGCGGGACAGGGTTGGTACGAGCAGTACTTC.

This clonotype was seen only once. The chain couples TRBV4-1 to TRBJ2-1, with TRBD2 identical over 9 bases. This CDR3 is built from 17 residues. V dropped 0 bases and J dropped 8; count of bases not matched to a gene: 11. The V gene's germline CDR1 is MGHRA and CDR2 YSYEKL. CDR3: CASSQDWMGAGGYEQFF. The DNA of the CDR3 is TGCGCCAGCAGCCAAGATTGGATGGGAGCGGGAGGCTATGAGCAGTTCTTC.

This clonotype was observed a few times. The chain links TRBV6-1 to TRBJ2-7; the match to TRBD1 covers 7 bases. CDR3 size: 13 residues. V shed 8 bases and J 3 bases; nucleotides not matched to a gene: 7. Germline-derived CDR1 and CDR2 are MNHNS and SASEGT. This CDR3 is CASQPGQHYEQYF. The CDR3 region has the DNA TGTGCCAGCCAACCGGGACAGCACTACGAGCAGTACTTC.

This clonotype occurred a few times. The chain uses TRBV3-1 and TRBJ2-1; D possibly corresponds to TRBD1 (5 bases). The CDR3 contains 16 residues. V shed 3 bases and J shed 5 bases, with 17 bases lying between them. Germline values: CDR1 LGHDT, CDR2 YNNKEL (reference sequence). CDR3 sequence: CASSHGLRQRNNEQFF. In nucleotides, the CDR3 is TGTGCCAGCAGCCATGGGCTGAGACAGAGAAACAATGAGCAGTTCTTC.

The rearrangement uses TRBV28 and TRBJ2-2, with D maybe TRBD1 (6 bases). The CDR3 is made up of 12 amino acids. CDR1 is MDHEN, CDR2 SYDVKM, per germline. CDR3 DNA sequence: TGTGCGACTAACGACAGGACCGGGGAGCTGTTTTTT. Translation: CATNDRTGELFF.

The sample holds a few counts of this clonotype. The rearrangement joins TRBV20-1 to TRBJ2-7; D may be TRBD1 (6 bases). Germline V gene lookup returns CDR1 DFQATT and CDR2 SNEGSKA (reference sequence). The CDR3 spans 14 residues. V was clipped by 2 bases and J by 5 bases, with 16 bases between them. The CDR3 DNA reads TGCAGTGCTAGAACAGGGCCGAACGGGGACGAGCAGTACTTC. The encoded protein is CSARTGPNGDEQYF.

This clonotype appeared many times. The gene calls are TRBV29-1 and TRBJ2-3, with 12 bases lining up with TRBD2. Germline V CDR1 and CDR2: SQVTM, ANQGSEA. With 2 bases clipped from V and 6 bases from J, the junction kept 3 bases outside the gene matches. The CDR3 spans 14 residues. The CDR3 protein is CSVEITSGRDTQYF. The CDR3, as DNA: TGCAGCGTTGAAATAACTAGCGGGAGGGATACGCAGTATTTT.

This chain connects TRBV3-1 to TRBJ1-4; D gene ambiguous. CDR1 is LGHDT, CDR2 YNNKEL, per germline (reference sequence). Trimming shortened V by 1 base and J by 7 bases, and 10 bases separated the two germline ends. The CDR3 has 14 residues. The CDR3 protein is CASSQGGSVEKLFF. The CDR3 DNA reads TGTGCCAGCAGCCAAGGAGGCTCAGTTGAAAAACTGTTTTTT.

This clonotype was detected only once. The chain combines TRBV3-1 with TRBJ2-1, with TRBD2 matching over 7 bases. J gave up 7 bases and V 4 bases, and 10 bases lay outside the gene matches. Germline-derived CDR1 and CDR2 are LGHDT and YNNKEL (reference sequence). This CDR3 region has 15 residues. In nucleotides, the CDR3 is TGTGCCAGCAGCCGGGATGCGGGAGCACGAAATGAGCAGTTCTTC. Translated: CASSRDAGARNEQFF.